This TCR beta chain stems from a study of T cell repertoires in cytomegalovirus infection. Using its own MiXCR run on the reads, TCRdb lists one record per CDR3 protein. The repertoire holds 250,000 to 300,000 distinct CDR3 sequences, 17% seen once, with around 47% in the top ten. This clonotype has a count of ten or more. The ends lost 6 bases at V and 3 bases at J; junction bases unmatched: 10. Germline V lookup: CDR1 SGHVS, CDR2 FNYEAQ. This CDR3 region has 15 residues. The chain links TRBV7-6 to TRBJ1-1; 7 nucleotides match TRBD1. Specimen: CD8+ T cells from PBMCs. The source of this sequence is a human donor in good health (CMV status not recorded). Some clones in this sample may be carry-over from other donors' samples. The CDR3 nucleotides are TGTGCCAGCAGGGACTACAGGGGCAAGGACACTGAAGCTTTCTTT. Its protein product is CASRDYRGKDTEAFF.